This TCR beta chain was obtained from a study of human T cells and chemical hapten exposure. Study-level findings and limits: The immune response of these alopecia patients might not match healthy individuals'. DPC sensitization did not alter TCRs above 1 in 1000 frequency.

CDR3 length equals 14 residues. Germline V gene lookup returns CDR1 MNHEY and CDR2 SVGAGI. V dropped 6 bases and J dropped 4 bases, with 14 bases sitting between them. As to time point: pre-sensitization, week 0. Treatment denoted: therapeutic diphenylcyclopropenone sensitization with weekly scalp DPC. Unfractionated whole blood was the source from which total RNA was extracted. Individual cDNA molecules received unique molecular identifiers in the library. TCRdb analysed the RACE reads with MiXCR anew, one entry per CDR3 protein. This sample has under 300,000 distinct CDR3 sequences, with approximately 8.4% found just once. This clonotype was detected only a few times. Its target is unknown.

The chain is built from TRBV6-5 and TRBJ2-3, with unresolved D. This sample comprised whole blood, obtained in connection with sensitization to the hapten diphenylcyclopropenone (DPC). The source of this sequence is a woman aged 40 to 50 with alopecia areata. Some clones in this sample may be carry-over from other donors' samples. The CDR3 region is CASSRASGPDTQYF. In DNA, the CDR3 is TGTGCCAGCAGCCGTGCATCCGGGCCAGATACGCAGTATTTT.